A single sample gave rise to the 3 T cell receptor beta chains below, sequenced in a study of cytomegalovirus exposure and HLA in healthy donors. The PCR had 60 Vbeta and 13 Jbeta primers. This table comes from immunoSEQ multiplex PCR, and its TCRdb copy is limited to in-frame clones, with some not included. The top ten clones hold about 5.5% of a sample with 130,000 or so clones, roughly 8.3% of them seen once. Sequenced: PBMCs. The receptors were sampled from a man in his forties in good health and CMV-seronegative.

V usage is TRBV4-2 and J usage is TRBJ1-2, with TRBD1 identical over 10 bases. The CDR3 has 16 amino acids. Germline V gene sequence: CDR1 LGHNA, CDR2 YNFKEQ. Trimming cost V 2 bases and J 0 bases; bases outside gene matches: 3. The CDR3 DNA follows: TGTGCCAGCAGCCAACCGGGACAGGGGTCTAACTATGGCTACACCTTC. Its translation is CASSQPGQGSNYGYTF.

The sample holds a few counts of this clone. The chain has TRBV9 and TRBJ2-1; 8 nucleotides agree with TRBD1. The V gene end was trimmed by 0 bases and the J gene end by 4 bases; junction bases not matched to a gene: 3. CDR1 is SGDLS, CDR2 YYNGEE, per germline. The CDR3 runs to 15 residues. The CDR3 sequence is CASSVAWTGYNEQFF. In nucleotides, the CDR3 is TGTGCCAGCAGCGTAGCCTGGACAGGGTACAATGAGCAGTTCTTC.

This chain joins TRBV5-1 and TRBJ2-7, with a weak D call TRBD1 (6 bases). V was cut by 4 bases and J by 3 bases, with 11 bases left in between. CDR3 size: 13 residues. Germline V gives CDR1 SGHRS, CDR2 YFSETQ. The CDR3 sequence is CASSAGQLYEQYF. The DNA of the CDR3 is TGCGCCAGCAGCGCCGGACAGCTCTACGAGCAGTACTTC.